These 4 T cell receptor beta chains came from one sample sequenced in a study of patients and donors after allogeneic stem cell transplantation. TCRdb re-analysed the RT-PCR reads in MiXCR, keeping a single row per CDR3 protein. The sample yields some 87,000 distinct CDR3 sequences, under 50% seen once. The sequenced material came from blood, either unsorted or a sorted T cell fraction (not recorded which). These receptors were obtained from a human donor who was either an allogeneic HSCT recipient or a stem cell or donor lymphocyte infusion donor (not recorded which). It is not recorded whose cells these are; they may come from a transplant donor.

CDR3 DNA: TGCAGTGCGGACAGGGAACGAAACACCATATATTTT. This translates into CSADRERNTIYF. The chain couples TRBV20-1 to TRBJ1-3; TRBD1 matches at 8 bases. The V segment lost 6 bases and the J segment 5 bases; nucleotides outside the gene matches: 3. The CDR3 runs to 12 residues. CDR1 is DFQATT and CDR2 is SNEGSKA in the germline V gene (reference sequence).

The chain uses TRBV6-2 or TRBV6-3 and TRBJ1-1, with a possible D match to TRBD1 (5 bases). The CDR3 has 17 amino acids. In germline, CDR1 is MNHEY, CDR2 SVGEGT. Trimming took 6 bases from V and 1 from J, leaving 21 bases between them. The CDR3 region has the DNA TGTGCCAGCAGCGTCACCCCGTCGGACACTTGGAACACTGAAGCTTTCTTT. As protein: CASSVTPSDTWNTEAFF.

The rearrangement uses TRBV2 and TRBJ2-2; 8 bases agree with TRBD1. This CDR3 is built from 15 residues. V gave up 7 bases and J gave up 5 bases; unmatched junction bases: 9. Per germline, CDR1 SNHLY and CDR2 FYNNEI. CDR3 amino acids: CASTEQGARTGELFF. The CDR3 DNA reads as TGTGCCAGCACCGAGCAGGGGGCTCGTACCGGGGAGCTGTTTTTT.

This clonotype was seen only once. The J gene is TRBJ1-2, the V gene TRBV29-1; D ambiguous. The CDR3 runs 10 residues. Germline CDR1 reads SQVTM; CDR2 reads ANQGSEA. V was shortened by 0 bases and J by 6 bases, with 2 bases between the two germline ends. The chain's CDR3 is CSVEENGYTF. For the CDR3, the DNA is TGCAGCGTTGAAGAAAATGGCTACACCTTC.